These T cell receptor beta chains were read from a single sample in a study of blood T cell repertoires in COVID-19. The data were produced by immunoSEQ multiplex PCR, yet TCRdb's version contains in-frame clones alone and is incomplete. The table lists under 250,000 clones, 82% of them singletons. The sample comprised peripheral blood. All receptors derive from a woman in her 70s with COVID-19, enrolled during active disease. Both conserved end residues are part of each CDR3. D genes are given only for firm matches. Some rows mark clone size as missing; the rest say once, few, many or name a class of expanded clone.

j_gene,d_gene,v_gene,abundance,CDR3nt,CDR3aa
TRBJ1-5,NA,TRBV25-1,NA,TGTGCCAGCAGTGAGACAGGATTCCAGCCCCAGCATTTT,CASSETGFQPQHF
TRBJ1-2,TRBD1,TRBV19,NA,TGTGCCAGCCGGACAGGGGGACATGGCTACACCTTC,CASRTGGHGYTF
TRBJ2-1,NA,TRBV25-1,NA,TGTGCCAGCAGTAAACAGGGCTCTGGGAATGAGCAGTTCTTC,CASSKQGSGNEQFF
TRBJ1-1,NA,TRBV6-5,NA,TGTGCCAGCCCCGGAAGGAGTCGTCTCGGAGCTTTCTTT,CASPGRSRLGAFF
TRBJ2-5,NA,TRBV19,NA,TGTGCCAGCACTCCGGCGGGACAAGAGACCCAGTACTTC,CASTPAGQETQYF
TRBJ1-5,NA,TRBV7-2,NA,TGTGCCAGCAGCCTACAGGGAGGGAATCAGCCCCAGCATTTT,CASSLQGGNQPQHF
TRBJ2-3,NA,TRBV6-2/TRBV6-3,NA,TGTGCCAGCAGCCACTCAACAGATACGCAGTATTTT,CASSHSTDTQYF
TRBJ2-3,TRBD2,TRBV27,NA,TGTGCCAGCAGTTTAGGGATAGCGGGTACGCAGTATTTT,CASSLGIAGTQYF
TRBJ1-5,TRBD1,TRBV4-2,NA,TGTGCCAGCAGCCAAGCACAGGGGGCTGGGAAGCCCCAGCATTTT,CASSQAQGAGKPQHF
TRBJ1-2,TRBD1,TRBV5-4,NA,TGTGCCAGCAGCTCCAGGGGGCTTAACTATGGCTACACCTTC,CASSSRGLNYGYTF
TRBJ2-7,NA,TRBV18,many,TGTGCCAGCTCACACGACAGCAGCTCCTACGAGCAGTACTTC,CASSHDSSSYEQYF
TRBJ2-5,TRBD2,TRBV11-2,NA,TGTGCCAGCAGCTTGACTAGCGGGCCACAAGAGACCCAGTACTTC,CASSLTSGPQETQYF
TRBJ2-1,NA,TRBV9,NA,TGTGCCAGCAGCGTAGGGCCAGTGGCGGGCAATGAGCAGTTCTTC,CASSVGPVAGNEQFF
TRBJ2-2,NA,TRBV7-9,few,TGTGCCAGCAGGGTGGGACAATTAACGAACACCGGGGAGCTGTTTTTT,CASRVGQLTNTGELFF
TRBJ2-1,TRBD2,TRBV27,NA,TGTGCCAGCAATTTGAATAGCGGGAACAATGAGCAGTTCTTC,CASNLNSGNNEQFF
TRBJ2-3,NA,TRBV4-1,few,TGCGCCAGCAGCCAAGAGGAGGCCTCAGATACGCAGTATTTT,CASSQEEASDTQYF